This T cell receptor (beta chain) stems from a study of CD8+CD57+ T cells in acquired aplastic anemia. On the study more broadly: Sorted CD4+ and CD8+ cells gave a mean 3.2 ug DNA, range 0.2 to 27.4 ug. Study findings and constraints: Patients and controls turned out to have 25 to 30 CD8+ CDR3 sequences in common. Patients and healthy controls showed no significant CD8+ Simpson's diversity difference.

There are a few counts of this clonotype. What it binds is not known. Selection for sequencing was limited to patients who had shown CD8+CD57+ cell expansion by flow cytometry. The template for TCR beta VDJ and CDR3 sequence profiling was genomic DNA. Via MiXCR, TCRdb re-called the reads, giving one row per CDR3 protein. The sample lists approximately 80,000 distinct CDR3 sequences, about 70% occurring once. With 2 bases removed from V and 4 bases from J, the gap between germline ends came to 9 bases. CDR1 is LNHDA, CDR2 SQIVND, per germline (reference sequence). This CDR3 comprises 14 residues. This clonotype was obtained from a human donor with aplastic anemia. The sample consisted of sorted CD4+, CD8+, or CD8+CD57+ T cells (not recorded which) from PBMCs. The chain couples TRBV19 to TRBJ2-1; the D is unclear. Here the CDR3 reads CASSIWNSYNEQFF. In nucleotides, the CDR3 is TGTGCCAGTAGTATATGGAATTCTTACAATGAGCAGTTCTTC. Supplemented by reference TRBV19 and TRBJ2-1, the full variable domain reads DGGITQSPKYLFRKEGQNVTLSCEQNLNHDAMYWYRQDPGQGLRLIYYSQIVNDFQKGDIAEGYSVSREKKESFPLTVTSAQKNPTAFYLCASSIWNSYNEQFFGPGTRLTVL.